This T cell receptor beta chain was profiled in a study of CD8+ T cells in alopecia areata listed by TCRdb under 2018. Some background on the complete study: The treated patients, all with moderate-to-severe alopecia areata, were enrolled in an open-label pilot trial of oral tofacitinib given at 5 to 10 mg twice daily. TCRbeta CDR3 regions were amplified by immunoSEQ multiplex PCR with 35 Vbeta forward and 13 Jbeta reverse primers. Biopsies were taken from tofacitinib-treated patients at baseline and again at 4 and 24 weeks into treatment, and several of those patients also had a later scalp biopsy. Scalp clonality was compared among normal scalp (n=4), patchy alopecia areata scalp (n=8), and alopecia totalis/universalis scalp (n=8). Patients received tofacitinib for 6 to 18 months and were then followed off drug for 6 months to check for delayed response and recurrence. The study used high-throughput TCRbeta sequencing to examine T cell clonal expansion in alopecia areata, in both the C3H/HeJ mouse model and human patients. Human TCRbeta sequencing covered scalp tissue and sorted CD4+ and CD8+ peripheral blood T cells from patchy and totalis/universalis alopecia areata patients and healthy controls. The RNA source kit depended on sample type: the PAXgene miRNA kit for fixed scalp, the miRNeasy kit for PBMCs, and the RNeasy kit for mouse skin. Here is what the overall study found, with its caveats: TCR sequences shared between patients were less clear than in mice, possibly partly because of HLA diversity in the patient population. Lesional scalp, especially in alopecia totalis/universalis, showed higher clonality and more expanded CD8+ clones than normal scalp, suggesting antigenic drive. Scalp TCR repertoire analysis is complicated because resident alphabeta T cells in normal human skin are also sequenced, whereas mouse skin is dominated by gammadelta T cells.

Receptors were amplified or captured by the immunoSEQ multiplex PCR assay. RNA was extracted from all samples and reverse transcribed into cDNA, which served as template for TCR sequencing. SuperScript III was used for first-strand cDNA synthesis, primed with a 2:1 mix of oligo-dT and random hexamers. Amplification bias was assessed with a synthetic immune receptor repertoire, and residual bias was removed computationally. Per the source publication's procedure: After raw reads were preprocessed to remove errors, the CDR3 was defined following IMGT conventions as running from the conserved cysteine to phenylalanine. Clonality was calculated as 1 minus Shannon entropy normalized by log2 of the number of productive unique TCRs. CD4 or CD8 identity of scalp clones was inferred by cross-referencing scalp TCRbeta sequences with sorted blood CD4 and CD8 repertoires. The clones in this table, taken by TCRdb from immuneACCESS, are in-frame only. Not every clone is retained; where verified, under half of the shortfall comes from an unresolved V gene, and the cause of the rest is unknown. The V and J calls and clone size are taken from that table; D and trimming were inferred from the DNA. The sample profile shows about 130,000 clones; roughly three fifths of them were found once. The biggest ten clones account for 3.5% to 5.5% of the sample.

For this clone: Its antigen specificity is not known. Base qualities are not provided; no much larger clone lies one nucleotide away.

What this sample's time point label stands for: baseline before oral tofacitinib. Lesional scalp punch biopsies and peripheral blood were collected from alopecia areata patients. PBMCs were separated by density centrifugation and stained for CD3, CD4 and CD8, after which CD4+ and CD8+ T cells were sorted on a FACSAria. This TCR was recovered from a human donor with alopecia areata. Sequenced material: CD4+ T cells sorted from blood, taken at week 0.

CDR3 protein: CASSLVGAGGETQYF. The nucleotide sequence reads TGTGCCAGCAGCTTAGTAGGGGCGGGCGGAGAGACCCAGTACTTC. Recombination connected TRBV7-9 to TRBJ2-5, with a tentative D call of TRBD1 or TRBD2, each matching 5 bases. CDR1 and CDR2, per the germline V gene (reference sequence), are SEHNR and FQNEAQ. V is clipped by 1 base and J by 4 bases, and the sequence between their germline boundaries is 13 bases long. Reading from cysteine to phenylalanine, the CDR3 counts 15 amino acids. The CDR3 DNA has 45 bases and is translated from base 1.